The next 18 T cell receptor beta chains were all read from a single sample in a study of T cells in Graves' hyperthyroidism and ophthalmopathy (dated 2019 in TCRdb). Library preparation was by multiplex PCR. The sequencer listed for this sample is Illumina HiSeq 2000. Amplification of TCR beta CDR3 regions was carried out from RNA transcripts. The TCR CDR3 was subjected to a first round of RT-PCR using the HTBI primer set and the Qiagen OneStep RT-PCR kit. TCRdb itself trimmed the public reads at Q25 with fastp, ran MiXCR and retained productive beta chains. Each CDR3 protein appears once, grouped with its most common genes and DNA. The sample includes over 700,000 distinct CDR3 sequences, with about 17% observed a single time. 16% of the sample belongs to the ten largest clones. Sample: blood. These receptor sequences come from a woman in her fifties or sixties with Graves' hyperthyroidism that later progressed to Graves' ophthalmopathy.

This clonotype was seen repeatedly, ten times or more. The CDR3: CASGGGGTEAFF. The CDR3 DNA reads as TGTGCCAGCGGAGGGGGCGGCACTGAAGCTTTCTTT. The chain carries TRBV6-1 and TRBJ1-1, with TRBD1 matching 7 bases. This CDR3 has 12 residues. Germline assignment: CDR1 MNHNS and CDR2 SASEGT. The V gene end was trimmed by 8 bases and the J gene end by 4 bases; junction bases not matched to a gene: 4.

This clonotype has ten or more counts. This rearrangement joins TRBV7-9 to TRBJ2-3, with 7 bases fitting TRBD2. J was trimmed by 2 bases and V by 5 bases; bases with no gene match: 16. Per germline, CDR1 SEHNR and CDR2 FQNEAQ (reference sequence). This CDR3 spans 18 amino acids. The DNA for the CDR3 is TGTGCCAGCAGCCAACTACCTGAGCTAGCGGCGAACACAGATACGCAGTATTTT. It specifies CASSQLPELAANTDTQYF.

This clonotype has more than one count but fewer than ten. One end of the junction fails to match germline, which may point to a read error. V usage is TRBV7-9 and J usage is TRBJ2-2; weak D call: TRBD1 (5 bases). The CDR3 has 15 amino acids. Per the germline V gene, CDR1 is SEHNR and CDR2 is FQNEAQ (reference sequence). The CDR3 loop is CASSFLRANTGELFF. The CDR3 DNA reads TGTGCCAGCAGCTTTCTCAGGGCGAATACCGGGGAGCTGTTTTTT.

The chain is built from TRBV13 and TRBJ2-5; D gene unclear. Germline V gene lookup returns CDR1 PRHDT and CDR2 FYEKMQ (reference sequence). The CDR3 contains 15 residues. Between the trimmed V and J ends, which lost 4 bases and 5 bases, there was a span of 17 bases. The CDR3 is CASSSDVSQGETQYF. For the CDR3, the DNA is TGTGCCAGCAGCTCGGACGTCTCCCAAGGGGAGACCCAGTACTTC.

V is TRBV2 and J is TRBJ1-1; no clear D gene. Germline lookup yields CDR1 SNHLY and CDR2 FYNNEI. The CDR3 totals 13 residues. V dropped 4 bases and J dropped 4 bases, with 10 bases sitting between them. DNA for the CDR3: TGTGCCAGCAGTGGGGAGCGGGTCACTGAAGCTTTCTTT. Amino acid sequence: CASSGERVTEAFF.

The chain has TRBV4-1 and TRBJ2-5; 7 bases agree with TRBD2. Germline CDR1 reads MGHRA; CDR2 reads YSYEKL. The ends lost 3 bases at V and 5 bases at J; junction bases unmatched: 6. The CDR3 consists of 14 residues. The CDR3 nucleotides are TGCGCCAGCAGCCAGGCGGGGGTTTGGGAGACCCAGTACTTC. Protein sequence: CASSQAGVWETQYF.

The chain links TRBV11-2 to TRBJ2-3; no clear D gene. This CDR3 comprises 17 residues. Germline CDR1 SGHAT, CDR2 FQNNGV. Between the trimmed V and J ends, which lost 1 base and 0 bases, there was a span of 14 bases. The CDR3 sequence: CASSLAGGRTSTDTQYF. DNA for the CDR3: TGTGCCAGCAGCTTAGCCGGCGGAAGAACTAGCACAGATACGCAGTATTTT.

J is TRBJ1-2 and V is TRBV10-3; the D is unclear. V lost 4 bases and J 7 bases, leaving 7 bases between the germline ends. The germline V gene encodes CDR1 ENHRY and CDR2 SYGVKD. The length of the CDR3 is 11 residues. The CDR3 DNA sequence: TGTGCCATCAGTGTCCTGGGTGGCTACACCTTC. It yields the protein CAISVLGGYTF.

This clonotype was observed many times. V usage is TRBV12-3 or TRBV12-4 and J usage is TRBJ1-6, with TRBD1 as a possible D gene (5 bases). The germline V and J ends were trimmed by 3 bases and 7 bases, with 13 bases remaining between them. The CDR3 totals 15 residues. CDR3 in DNA: TGTGCCAGCAGTTTTGCAGGGTTCCCAAATTCACCCCTCCACTTT. Translation: CASSFAGFPNSPLHF.

For this clonotype: A much larger clone lies a single base off, so this may be a read error. V usage is TRBV6-4 and J usage is TRBJ1-1, with D possibly being TRBD1 (6 bases). The germline gives CDR1 MRHNA, CDR2 SNTAGT. CDR3 length equals 18 residues. V gave up 5 bases and J gave up 3 bases, with 25 bases separating them. The CDR3 DNA follows: TGTGCCAGCAGTTGCTCGACGCCGCGGAGGGCAGGGGACACTGAAGCTTTCTTT. Its protein is CASSCSTPRRAGDTEAFF.

The table lists this clonotype with many counts. The chain has TRBV6-5 and TRBJ1-1, with TRBD1 matching 7 bases. CDR1 and CDR2 from the germline V gene are MNHEY and SVGAGI. The CDR3 is 14 residues long. V lost 2 bases to trimming and J lost 1 base; unmatched junction nucleotides: 1. The CDR3 sequence is CASSYDRENTEAFF. CDR3 nucleotide sequence: TGTGCCAGCAGTTACGACAGGGAGAACACTGAAGCTTTCTTT.

The chain joins TRBV12-3 or TRBV12-4 to TRBJ1-6, with TRBD1 identical over 7 bases. Trimming took 7 bases from V and 10 from J; bases not matched to a gene: 10. CDR3 length: 14 residues. This CDR3 is CASNRDRASSPLHF. The CDR3 DNA follows: TGTGCCAGCAATCGCGACAGGGCGAGCTCACCCCTCCACTTT.

This sequence joins TRBV7-6 and TRBJ2-1, with D possibly being TRBD1 or TRBD2 (5 bases each). The CDR3 extends over 12 amino acids. V was pared by 5 bases and J by 10 bases, with 12 bases between. CDR1 and CDR2 from the germline V gene are SGHVS and FNYEAQ. The CDR3 bases are TGTGCCAGCAGCGGGACCGCACGGGAGCAGTTCTTC. Translating gives CASSGTAREQFF.

This clonotype was detected ten times or more. One junction end disagrees with the germline gene, perhaps due to a read error. The chain joins TRBV3-1 to TRBJ1-4, with D possibly TRBD1 on 6 matching bases. Germline CDR1 is LGHDT and CDR2 is YNNKEL (reference sequence). This CDR3 region has 15 residues. CDR3: CASSEDRTRSEKLFF. In nucleotides, the CDR3 is TGTGCCAGCAGCGAAGACAGGACCCGATCCGAAAAACTGTTTTTT.

In this sample, this clonotype turned up many times. The chain combines TRBV5-1 with TRBJ2-3; D gene unclear. Trimming stripped 5 bases from V and 4 bases from J, with 8 bases between. The CDR3 is made up of 12 amino acids. CDR1 and CDR2 from the germline V gene are SGHRS and YFSETQ. In nucleotides, the CDR3 is TGCGCCAGCAGGTCAGAACCAGATACGCAGTATTTT. Translated: CASRSEPDTQYF.

The chain joins TRBV7-9 to TRBJ2-5, with D maybe TRBD1 (5 bases). Per the germline V gene, CDR1 is SEHNR and CDR2 is FQNEAQ (reference sequence). The V end lost 6 bases, the J end lost 3 bases, and 8 bases lay between the germline ends. CDR3 length: 12 amino acids. CDR3 sequence reads: CASRPTEETQYF. CDR3 coding DNA: TGTGCCAGCAGACCGACAGAAGAGACCCAGTACTTC.

This clonotype has a count of ten or more. The V gene is TRBV20-1, the J gene TRBJ2-7; D might be TRBD1 (6 bases). Trimming left V 3 bases short and J 2 bases short, with 14 bases between. The CDR3 covers 14 residues. Germline values: CDR1 DFQATT, CDR2 SNEGSKA (reference sequence). The CDR3 DNA is TGCAGTGCTAGGAACAGGGATTTTACCTACGAGCAGTACTTC. Translated: CSARNRDFTYEQYF.

This clonotype was detected only a few times. The chain uses TRBV5-1 and TRBJ2-7, with D tentatively TRBD1 (5 bases). Germline CDR1 is SGHRS and CDR2 is YFSETQ. The CDR3 is made up of 17 amino acids. Trimming removed 0 bases at V and 3 bases at J, with 19 bases between. The CDR3 nucleotides are TGCGCCAGCAGCTTGGGGTCTCCGCAGGCAGGGTACTACGAGCAGTACTTC. Its protein is CASSLGSPQAGYYEQYF.